This TCR beta chain was observed in a study of CD8+ T cells in alopecia areata. Treatment given: oral pan-JAK inhibitor, 5-10 mg twice daily. The authors extracted RNA and reverse transcribed it into cDNA as the sequencing template. Assay: immunoSEQ multiplex PCR; the TCRdb copy retains only in-frame clones and omits some. The sample yields 120,000 or so clones, approximately 60% seen once. The CDR3 totals 14 residues. Germline lookup yields CDR1 SNHLY and CDR2 FYNNEI. Deletions cut 7 bases from V and 8 bases from J, with 18 bases between. The TCR comes from a human donor with alopecia areata. This chain uses TRBV2 with TRBJ2-4; D may correspond to TRBD1 or TRBD2 (5 bases each). This sample comprised CD4+ T cells sorted from blood, obtained at week 4, from a patient treated with tofacitinib. CDR3 sequence (DNA): TGTGCCAGCAAAAGAATAGAGGGGACGGACATTCAGTACTTC. As protein: CASKRIEGTDIQYF. Together with reference TRBV2 and TRBJ2-4, the CDR3 gives the full variable domain: EPEVTQTPSHQVTQMGQEVILRCVPISNHLYFYWYRQILGQKVEFLVSFYNNEISEKSEIFDDQFSVERPDGSNFTLKIRSTKLEDSAMYFCASKRIEGTDIQYFGAGTRLSVL.